The present T cell receptor (beta chain) was sequenced within a study of blood T cell repertoires in COVID-19. Study details: Sample material is recorded as cDNA or gDNA derived from T cells, B-cell-depleted T cells, or PBMCs.

Authors' processing steps: Cell counts per sample came from amplifying reference gene primers. Generated by immunoSEQ multiplex PCR, the TCRdb table keeps only in-frame clones and is missing some. That table furnishes V, J and clone size, whereas the DNA furnished D and trimming. This sample carries fewer than 250,000 clones, 80% to 90% of them seen once, and the ten largest clones take 3% to 4%. About this clone itself: The same CDR3 can be traced to other DNA sequences in this sample.

Between the trimmed V and J ends, which lost 4 bases and 0 bases, there was a span of 6 bases. This CDR3 has 13 amino acids. Those enrolled, adults aged roughly 18 to 95 years, came from fewer than 25 US areas. The gene calls are TRBV12-3 or TRBV12-4 and TRBJ1-1, with a tentative D call TRBD1 (5 bases). The origin of this receptor is a woman between 40 and 50 years old with acute COVID-19. Sequencing was carried out using PBMCs or T cells enriched from blood (not recorded which). CDR3 coding DNA: TGTGCCAGCAGTTCGACAGTGAACACTGAAGCTTTCTTT. It codes for CASSSTVNTEAFF.